This TCR beta chain appears in the sequencing data of a study of cytomegalovirus exposure and HLA in healthy donors. On this clone: The antigen is not known. The sample has other DNA sequences that encode this CDR3 too.

This PCR relied on a set of 60 Vbeta primers and 13 Jbeta primers. Original analysis: Approximately 87 million unique TCR beta chains, 9.5 million to 14 million shared, were counted in a later analysis. Data came from immunoSEQ multiplex PCR; TCRdb stores just in-frame clones and leaves some out. V, J and clone size are those of that table, while D and trimming were read from the DNA. The sample yields about 130,000 clones, roughly 68% seen once. Points from the study as a whole: Analysis performed later showed TCR beta chains linked to HLA being more clonally expanded than equally common others.

Trimming stripped 3 bases from V and 0 bases from J, with 5 bases between. CDR1 and CDR2 (germline): LNHDA, SQIVND (reference sequence). The CDR3 runs 13 residues. V and J are TRBV19 and TRBJ1-1; D gene unclear. Sequenced input: PBMCs. This clonotype was obtained from a woman aged 45-65 years in good health and CMV-seropositive. CDR3 bases: TGTGCCAGTAGTATCACGGTGAACACTGAAGCTTTCTTT. Its translation is CASSITVNTEAFF. Supplemented by reference TRBV19 and TRBJ1-1, the full variable domain reads DGGITQSPKYLFRKEGQNVTLSCEQNLNHDAMYWYRQDPGQGLRLIYYSQIVNDFQKGDIAEGYSVSREKKESFPLTVTSAQKNPTAFYLCASSITVNTEAFFGQGTRLTVV.